The present T cell receptor beta chain was sequenced within a study of human T cells and chemical hapten exposure. This clonotype was observed many times. Time point noted: healthy volunteer bleed at 6 weeks. Total RNA extraction was carried out from unfractionated whole blood. Per the original methods: Samples had a median of about 96,000 TCRs, ranging about 20,000 to 690,600. TCRdb analysed the RACE reads with MiXCR anew, one entry per CDR3 protein. TCRdb assigned the V and J calls; the authors' analysis was not used. The sample has about 65,000 distinct CDR3 sequences, about 6.5% seen once. V lost 3 bases, J lost 3 bases, and 5 bases lay in between. The CDR3 has 12 amino acids. Germline V lookup: CDR1 ENHRY, CDR2 SYGVKD.

The genes are TRBV10-3 and TRBJ1-1, with no clear D. This sequence originates from a female donor in good health. Some clones in this sample may be carry-over from other donors' samples. The sequencing input was whole blood. CDR3 DNA sequence: TGTGCCATCAGTGAAACAGACACTGAAGCTTTCTTT. This codes for CAISETDTEAFF.